The 32 T cell receptor beta chains below were found in one sample sequenced in a study of identical twins. Each CDR3 protein gets one entry after TCRdb re-called the 5' RACE reads with MiXCR. The repertoire consists of around 480,000 distinct CDR3 sequences, with around 15% occurring once and the leading ten covering approximately 0.98%. These data also formed part of another study, on yellow fever vaccine responses in identical twins.

Specimen: CD4+ T cells sorted from blood. These receptors were collected from a woman younger than 35 in good health.

This clonotype came up a few times. V gene TRBV25-1 combines with J gene TRBJ2-1; D is tentatively TRBD1 or TRBD2 (5 bases each). Germline-derived CDR1 and CDR2 are MGHDK and SYGVNS. There are 16 residues in the CDR3. Trimming removed 2 bases at V and 3 bases at J, with 14 bases between. This CDR3 is CASSEIGTQLYNEQFF. The CDR3 DNA follows: TGTGCCAGCAGTGAAATAGGGACGCAGCTCTACAATGAGCAGTTCTTC.

This clonotype was observed a few times. The chain couples TRBV27 to TRBJ2-7; 10 positions match TRBD1. Per the germline V gene, CDR1 is MNHEY and CDR2 is SMNVEV (reference sequence). This CDR3 is built from 18 residues. Trimming removed 3 bases from V and 2 bases from J; junction bases left unmatched: 13. CDR3 sequence: CASSFYRPGTGVTYEQYF. The CDR3 DNA reads as TGTGCCAGCAGTTTTTATAGACCCGGGACAGGGGTAACCTACGAGCAGTACTTC.

The J gene is TRBJ2-6, the V gene TRBV20-1; 7 positions agree with TRBD2. The CDR3 sequence is 16 residues long. Germline CDR1 reads DFQATT; CDR2 reads SNEGSKA (reference sequence). Trimming removed 5 bases from V and 0 bases from J; junction bases left unmatched: 7. CDR3 amino acids: CSASSGAVSGANVLTF. The DNA of the CDR3 is TGCAGTGCTTCGAGCGGGGCAGTCTCTGGGGCCAACGTCCTGACTTTC.

The V gene is TRBV2, the J gene TRBJ2-7; no definite D call. Germline CDR1 is SNHLY and CDR2 is FYNNEI. This CDR3 region has 15 residues. V dropped 0 bases and J dropped 2 bases, with 11 bases sitting between them. The CDR3 sequence is CASSEALQLAYEQYF. In DNA form, the CDR3 reads TGTGCCAGCAGTGAAGCGCTTCAATTAGCCTACGAGCAGTACTTC.

This clonotype was seen at least ten times. V gene TRBV4-2 combines with J gene TRBJ1-1; weak D call: TRBD1 (5 bases). This CDR3 contains 17 residues. The germline gives CDR1 LGHNA, CDR2 YNFKEQ. Trimming left V 0 bases short and J 1 base short, with 15 bases between. In DNA form, the CDR3 reads TGTGCCAGCAGCCAAGATCCTGCAGGGTTGAAGAACACTGAAGCTTTCTTT. It yields the protein CASSQDPAGLKNTEAFF.

This clonotype was seen more than once but under ten times. The V call is TRBV6-2 or TRBV6-3, the J call TRBJ2-1; D is undetermined. Germline V lookup: CDR1 MNHEY, CDR2 SVGEGT. V lost 6 bases and J 5 bases, leaving 11 bases between the germline ends. The CDR3 runs 13 residues. CDR3 sequence: CASRGTANNEQFF. The CDR3 DNA reads TGTGCCAGCAGGGGTACTGCGAACAATGAGCAGTTCTTC.

The chain carries TRBV27 and TRBJ2-7; D is possibly TRBD1 (5 bases). Deletions cut 0 bases from V and 5 bases from J, with 11 bases between. The CDR3 extends over 14 amino acids. CDR1 is MNHEY, CDR2 SMNVEV, per germline (reference sequence). This chain's CDR3 is CASSLSGRVNEQYF. The CDR3 DNA follows: TGTGCCAGCAGTTTATCCGGCAGGGTCAACGAGCAGTACTTC.

The V and J genes are TRBV5-1 and TRBJ2-1; D is unresolved. Per the germline V gene, CDR1 is SGHRS and CDR2 is YFSETQ. The V gene lost 0 bases and the J gene lost 11 bases, with 9 bases spanning the gap. CDR3 length: 12 residues. Here the CDR3 reads CASSLDRLKQFF. The CDR3 nucleotides are TGCGCCAGCAGCTTGGACCGACTTAAGCAGTTCTTC.

In the case of this clonotype: Its ends do not fully match the called genes, so a read error is possible. This chain uses TRBV29-1 with TRBJ2-1, with 12 bases aligning to TRBD2. The V gene's germline CDR1 is SQVTM and CDR2 ANQGSEA. The CDR3 consists of 14 residues. The CDR3 region has the DNA TGCATCGTTGAAATGCTAGCGGGGGGGGATGAGCAGTTCTTC. Amino acid sequence: CIVEMLAGGDEQFF.

The sample holds many counts of this clonotype. The chain uses TRBV27 and TRBJ1-5; D unclear. Per germline, CDR1 MNHEY and CDR2 SMNVEV (reference sequence). V gave up 6 bases and J gave up 6 bases, with 15 bases separating them. CDR3 length: 14 amino acids. CDR3 residues: CASRASFSGQPQHF. CDR3 DNA: TGTGCCAGCAGGGCGAGTTTCTCGGGTCAGCCCCAGCATTTT.

This clonotype was detected a few times. The chain recombines TRBV18 with TRBJ2-3; 9 bases are shared with TRBD1. Germline CDR1 KGHSH, CDR2 LQKENI. Trimming cost V 3 bases and J 2 bases; bases outside gene matches: 3. The CDR3 sequence is 15 residues long. CDR3 amino acids: CASSPGTGTTDTQYF. As DNA, the CDR3 is TGTGCCAGCTCACCCGGGACAGGGACCACAGATACGCAGTATTTT. Together with reference TRBV18 and TRBJ2-3, the CDR3 gives the full variable domain: NAGVMQNPRHLVRRRGQEARLRCSPMKGHSHVYWYRQLPEEGLKFMVYLQKENIIDESGMPKERFSAEFPKEGPSILRIQQVVRGDSAAYFCASSPGTGTTDTQYFGPGTRLTVL.

This clonotype was counted at least ten times. The V call is TRBV18, the J call TRBJ2-1; unclear D gene. V was cut by 3 bases and J by 5 bases, with 8 bases left in between. This CDR3 region has 13 residues. Germline V gives CDR1 KGHSH, CDR2 LQKENI. Written as DNA, the CDR3 is TGTGCCAGCTCACCTAGGTTAGACAATGAGCAGTTCTTC. Translation: CASSPRLDNEQFF.

This clonotype showed up many times. The chain couples TRBV18 to TRBJ2-7; D may be TRBD1 or TRBD2 (6 bases each). This CDR3 region has 13 residues. Germline CDR1 is KGHSH and CDR2 is LQKENI. V was shortened by 8 bases and J by 4 bases, with 15 bases between the two germline ends. The chain's CDR3 is CASSPPGAYEQYF. The CDR3 bases are TGTGCCAGCAGTCCCCCGGGGGCGTACGAGCAGTACTTC.

This clonotype was recorded a few times. The gene calls are TRBV29-1 and TRBJ2-2, with a possible D match to TRBD2 (5 bases). Trimming pared 4 bases from V and 4 bases from J, leaving 7 bases between. The CDR3 has 12 residues. In germline, CDR1 is SQVTM, CDR2 ANQGSEA. The DNA of the CDR3 is TGCAGCGTTGGACGGGGCACCGGGGAGCTGTTTTTT. Amino acids: CSVGRGTGELFF.

This clonotype has a count of ten or more. The chain couples TRBV5-4 to TRBJ1-3; weak D call: TRBD1 (5 bases). Germline loops: CDR1 SGHNT, CDR2 YYREEE (reference sequence). Trimming took off 0 bases at V and 0 bases at J, with 16 bases between the two ends. CDR3 size: 18 residues. This CDR3 reads CASSLGQITSSSGNTIYF. Written as DNA, the CDR3 is TGTGCCAGCAGCTTGGGACAGATCACGTCGAGCTCTGGAAACACCATATATTTT.

This sequence joins TRBV29-1 and TRBJ2-5; perhaps D is TRBD1 or TRBD2 (7 bases each). The CDR3 has 13 amino acids. Trimming took 3 bases from V and 4 from J, leaving 12 bases between them. The V gene's germline CDR1 is SQVTM and CDR2 ANQGSEA. CDR3 amino acids: CSVESRGGETQYF. Here the CDR3 DNA reads TGCAGCGTTGAGTCCAGGGGGGGAGAGACCCAGTACTTC.

This clonotype has more than one count but fewer than ten. The J gene is TRBJ2-3, the V gene TRBV3-1; D possibly corresponds to TRBD2 (6 bases). Germline-derived CDR1 and CDR2 are LGHDT and YNNKEL (reference sequence). This CDR3 contains 13 residues. The V end was cut by 1 base, the J end by 6 bases, with 8 bases between. CDR3: CASSQVREDTQYF. The CDR3 nucleotides read TGTGCCAGCAGCCAAGTTCGGGAGGATACGCAGTATTTT.

This clonotype was counted ten times or more. The DNA of the CDR3 is TGTGCCAGCAGCTTAGTGGCAGGAGGCAATCAGCCCCAGCATTTT. It codes for CASSLVAGGNQPQHF. The chain employs TRBV11-2 and TRBJ1-5; D not resolved. The germline gives CDR1 SGHAT, CDR2 FQNNGV. The CDR3 contains 15 residues. Trimming removed 1 base at V and 2 bases at J, with 9 bases between.

A few counts support this clonotype. The chain is built from TRBV3-1 and TRBJ2-4; 11 bases map to TRBD2. This CDR3 has 13 amino acids. The germline V gene encodes CDR1 LGHDT and CDR2 YNNKEL (reference sequence). J was trimmed by 16 bases and V by 5 bases; bases with no gene match: 10. The CDR3 DNA reads TGTGCCAGCAGCGACCCTCTAGCGGGGGGTCTCTACTTC. Amino acids: CASSDPLAGGLYF.

V usage is TRBV9 and J usage is TRBJ2-4, with D perhaps matching TRBD1 or TRBD2 (5 bases each). Germline-derived CDR1 and CDR2 are SGDLS and YYNGEE. Trimming stripped 3 bases from V and 3 bases from J, with 10 bases between. The CDR3 runs 14 residues. The CDR3 DNA sequence: TGTGCCAGCAGCGCGGGACGGAACAAAAACATTCAGTACTTC. Protein product: CASSAGRNKNIQYF.

The sample holds many counts of this clonotype. The rearrangement joins TRBV3-1 to TRBJ2-5; D not resolved. The CDR3 is made up of 12 amino acids. V lost 3 bases and J lost 5, with 7 bases in between. Germline-derived CDR1 and CDR2 are LGHDT and YNNKEL (reference sequence). The CDR3 spells CASSQAQETQYF. The CDR3 bases are TGTGCCAGCAGCCAGGCTCAGGAGACCCAGTACTTC.

V gene TRBV7-9 combines with J gene TRBJ2-7; D may be TRBD2 (5 bases). This CDR3 is 15 amino acids long. Germline V CDR1 and CDR2: SEHNR, FQNEAQ (reference sequence). Trimming took 1 base from V and 0 from J, leaving 10 bases between them. CDR3 in DNA: TGTGCCAGCAGCTTAGAGGCCGGGGTCTCCTACGAGCAGTACTTC. The encoded protein is CASSLEAGVSYEQYF.

This clonotype was detected only a few times. The chain links TRBV15 to TRBJ2-1; D gene ambiguous. Trimming removed 2 bases from V and 10 bases from J, with 15 bases in between. This CDR3 contains 14 residues. In germline, CDR1 is LNHNV, CDR2 YYDKDF (reference sequence). CDR3: CATSRPLPSAEQFF. The CDR3 DNA follows: TGTGCCACCAGCAGACCTCTACCATCTGCGGAGCAGTTCTTC.

The chain recombines TRBV28 with TRBJ1-4; D not resolved. The CDR3 consists of 14 residues. In germline, CDR1 is MDHEN, CDR2 SYDVKM. Trimming cost V 6 bases and J 11 bases, with 19 bases left between them. The CDR3 bases are TGTGCCAGCAGCCTACAAGGTCCCGGTCGGAAACTGTTTTTT. It encodes CASSLQGPGRKLFF.

The table lists this clonotype with many counts. The chain carries TRBV25-1 and TRBJ1-4; 10 nucleotides agree with TRBD1. The J segment lost 5 bases and the V segment lost 4 bases, leaving 7 bases of the junction unmatched. There are 16 residues in the CDR3. Per germline, CDR1 MGHDK and CDR2 SYGVNS. CDR3 sequence (DNA): TGTGCCAGCAGTGGGGACAGGGGAAGGGGAAATGAAAAACTGTTTTTT. It encodes CASSGDRGRGNEKLFF.

The V and J genes are TRBV7-9 and TRBJ1-6; D not resolved. The CDR3 spans 14 residues. Germline-derived CDR1 and CDR2 are SEHNR and FQNEAQ (reference sequence). V shed 5 bases and J shed 8 bases, with 13 bases lying between them. CDR3 bases: TGTGCCAGCAGCCAGCGTGATTGGGATTCACCCCTCCACTTT. This sequence encodes CASSQRDWDSPLHF.

V gene TRBV20-1 combines with J gene TRBJ2-1, with TRBD1 matching 9 bases. Trimming at V came to 6 bases and at J to 4 bases, leaving 10 bases not matched to a gene. Per germline, CDR1 DFQATT and CDR2 SNEGSKA (reference sequence). The CDR3 is 15 residues long. The CDR3 DNA is TGCAGTGCGACCAGTGGCGGGACAGGGTACAATGAGCAGTTCTTC. It yields the protein CSATSGGTGYNEQFF.

This clonotype came up a few times. The V and J genes are TRBV12-3 or TRBV12-4 and TRBJ2-2, with D possibly matching TRBD2 (6 bases). The ends were cut back, 4 bases at V and 2 bases at J, with 11 bases in the middle. There are 15 residues in the CDR3. CDR3 nucleotides: TGTGCCAGCAGTTACGGGAGTCGTAACACCGGGGAGCTGTTTTTT. As protein: CASSYGSRNTGELFF.

This clonotype was found a few times. The chain couples TRBV6-1 to TRBJ2-3; 11 bases line up with TRBD1. The length of the CDR3 is 18 residues. V was clipped by 5 bases and J by 3 bases; unmatched bases: 13. The germline gives CDR1 MNHNS, CDR2 SASEGT. The CDR3 loop reads CASSPWPGTGGRTDTQYF. The CDR3 region has the DNA TGTGCCAGCAGTCCCTGGCCCGGGACAGGGGGAAGGACAGATACGCAGTATTTT.

This clonotype has only a few counts. This rearrangement joins TRBV14 to TRBJ2-7; possible D gene TRBD2, 7 bases. This CDR3 contains 13 residues. V gave up 0 bases and J gave up 12 bases, with 15 bases separating them. Looked up from germline, CDR1 is SGHDN and CDR2 is FVKESK. This chain's CDR3 is CASSQEIRGGRYF. The DNA for the CDR3 is TGTGCCAGCAGCCAAGAAATCAGGGGAGGGCGGTACTTC.

The chain couples TRBV10-3 to TRBJ2-7; 7 bases are a match to TRBD2. V shed 6 bases and J 6 bases; nucleotides not matched to a gene: 11. Germline assignment: CDR1 ENHRY and CDR2 SYGVKD. This CDR3 is 14 amino acids long. CDR3 in DNA: TGTGCCATCAGGGGCGCGGGGGAGAGGCCCGAGCAGTACTTC. This translates into CAIRGAGERPEQYF.

This clonotype occurred many times. This rearrangement joins TRBV6-2 or TRBV6-3 to TRBJ2-7; D not certain. The V and J ends lost 2 bases and 6 bases respectively, with 8 bases between them. Germline loops: CDR1 MNHEY, CDR2 SVGEGT. The CDR3 contains 12 residues. The CDR3 spells CASSYTTAEQYF. The DNA of the CDR3 is TGTGCCAGCAGTTACACCACGGCCGAGCAGTACTTC.